This T cell receptor beta chain appears in the sequencing data of a study of cytomegalovirus exposure and HLA in healthy donors. As to this clone: No antigen is known for it.

This PCR relied on a set of 60 Vbeta primers and 13 Jbeta primers. Sequencing was performed with immunoSEQ multiplex PCR; in TCRdb, only in-frame clones are kept and a portion is missing. The sample has 200,000 or so clones. The V and J ends lost 3 bases and 6 bases respectively, with 16 bases between them. This CDR3 contains 15 residues. Germline V lookup: CDR1 LNHNV, CDR2 YYDKDF (reference sequence). Findings and caveats of the study: Later analysis indicated greater clonal expansion among HLA-associated TCR beta chains than among equally common other chains.

The rearrangement uses TRBV15 and TRBJ2-3; a weak D match, TRBD2 (6 bases). The receptor comes from a boy aged 5-17 years in good health and CMV-seronegative. The sample comprised PBMCs. The CDR3 coding sequence is TGTGCCACCAGCAGGGGGGAACTAGCTGGGGATACGCAGTATTTT. It is translated as CATSRGELAGDTQYF.